This entry lists 3 T cell receptor beta chains sequenced from one sample in a study of blood T cells in healthy people across ages. Sample-barcoded 5' priming and a J-beta primer mix drove a second PCR of about 6 to 11 cycles. Using its own MiXCR run on the 5' RACE reads, TCRdb lists one record per CDR3 protein. Among under 2 million distinct CDR3 sequences, about 32% were seen once, and the ten largest hold around 11%. Sequenced: blood. The receptors shown here come from a woman under 40 in good health.

The chain joins TRBV6-1 to TRBJ2-3; 7 positions match TRBD2. V trimming: 6 bases; J trimming: 7 bases; junction bases outside the gene matches: 13. The germline CDR1 and CDR2 sequences are MNHNS and SASEGT. This CDR3 region has 15 residues. The CDR3 nucleotides are TGTGCCAGCAGCTCAGCAGAGAGGGGAGGGTATACGCAGTATTTT. As protein: CASSSAERGGYTQYF.

This clonotype has more than one count but fewer than ten. V and J are TRBV10-3 and TRBJ2-7; 8 bases align to TRBD2. The length of the CDR3 is 13 residues. The junction had 4 bases not matched to a gene; V was cut back by 7 bases and J by 2 bases. The germline gives CDR1 ENHRY, CDR2 SYGVKD. CDR3: CAITPGLAYEQYF. The CDR3 region has the DNA TGTGCCATCACACCGGGACTAGCCTACGAGCAGTACTTC.

This chain joins TRBV30 and TRBJ2-7; TRBD1 aligns across 9 bases. The CDR3 has 15 amino acids. Per the germline V gene, CDR1 is GTSNPN and CDR2 is SVGIG (reference sequence). V was clipped by 2 bases and J by 2 bases; unmatched bases: 7. The CDR3 sequence: CAWSHGQGMTYEQYF. CDR3 bases: TGTGCCTGGAGTCATGGACAGGGGATGACCTACGAGCAGTACTTC. Combining the CDR3 with reference TRBV30 and TRBJ2-7 gives the whole variable domain SQTIHQWPATLVQPVGSPLSLECTVEGTSNPNLYWYRQAAGRGLQLLFYSVGIGQISSEVPQNLSASRPQDRQFILSSKKLLLSDSGFYLCAWSHGQGMTYEQYFGPGTRLTVT.